This T cell receptor beta chain was recorded in a study of cytomegalovirus exposure and HLA in healthy donors. PCR amplification relied on 60 Vbeta primers (plus 13 Jbeta primers). In the original analysis: Some 10 million shared chains were among the 65 million to 85 million unique TCR beta chains that a later analysis counted. Some clones are missing from TCRdb's copy, which holds only in-frame ones; the method was immunoSEQ multiplex PCR. V, J and clone size are taken as reported in that table, and D and trimming were inferred from the DNA itself. The data show about 190,000 clones, about four fifths seen once. This clone was seen once. Its cognate antigen is unknown. There are 13 residues in the CDR3. Trimming took 7 bases from V and 5 from J, leaving 11 bases between them. Germline V gives CDR1 SEHNR, CDR2 FQNEAQ (reference sequence). The study, taken as a whole, reports: Productive rates of about 87% or about 30% were seen for most TCR beta V segments in an earlier analysis. In a later analysis, TCR association rates varied by HLA locus: DRB1 most, HLA-C fewest. An assumption of roughly uniform sequencing depth across donors underlay the presence/absence analyses.

The rearrangement joins TRBV7-9 to TRBJ2-2, with a weak D call TRBD2 (5 bases). The source material was PBMCs. This clonotype originated in a woman aged 30 to 39 in good health and CMV-seropositive. The CDR3 reads CASTYSVTGELFF. DNA for the CDR3: TGTGCCAGCACCTATAGCGTAACCGGGGAGCTGTTTTTT.